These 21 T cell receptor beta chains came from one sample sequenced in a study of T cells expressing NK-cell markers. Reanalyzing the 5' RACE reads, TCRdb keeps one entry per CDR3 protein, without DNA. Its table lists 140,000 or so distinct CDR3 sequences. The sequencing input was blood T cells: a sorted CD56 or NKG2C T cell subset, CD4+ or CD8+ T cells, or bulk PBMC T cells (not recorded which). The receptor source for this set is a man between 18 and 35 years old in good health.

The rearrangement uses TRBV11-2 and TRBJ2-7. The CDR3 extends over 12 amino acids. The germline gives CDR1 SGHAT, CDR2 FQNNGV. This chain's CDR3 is CASSLGHYEQYF. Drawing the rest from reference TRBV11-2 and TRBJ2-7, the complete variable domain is EAGVAQSPRYKIIEKRQSVAFWCNPISGHATLYWYQQILGQGPKLLIQFQNNGVVDDSQLPKDRFSAERLKGVDSTLKIQPAKLEDSAVYLCASSLGHYEQYFGPGTRLTVT.

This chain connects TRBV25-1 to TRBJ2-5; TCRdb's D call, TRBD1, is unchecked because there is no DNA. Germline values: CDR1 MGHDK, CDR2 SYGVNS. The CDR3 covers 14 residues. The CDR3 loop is CASNGTGGPETQYF.

The CDR3 sequence: CASSQGTGVPGELFF. The rearrangement joins TRBV4-1 to TRBJ2-2; TCRdb names TRBD1, which stays unverified in the absence of DNA. Germline V gene sequence: CDR1 MGHRA, CDR2 YSYEKL. CDR3 length: 15 residues.

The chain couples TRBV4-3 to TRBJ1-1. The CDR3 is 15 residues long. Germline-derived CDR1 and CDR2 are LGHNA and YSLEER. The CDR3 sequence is CASSQDRAGTYEAFF.

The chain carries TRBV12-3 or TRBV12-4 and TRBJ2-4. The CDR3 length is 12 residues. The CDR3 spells CASSLGTRLQYF.

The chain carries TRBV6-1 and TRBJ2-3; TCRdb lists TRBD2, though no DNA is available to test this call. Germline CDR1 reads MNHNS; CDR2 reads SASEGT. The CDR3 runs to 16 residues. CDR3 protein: CASSTPLAGVVDTQYF.

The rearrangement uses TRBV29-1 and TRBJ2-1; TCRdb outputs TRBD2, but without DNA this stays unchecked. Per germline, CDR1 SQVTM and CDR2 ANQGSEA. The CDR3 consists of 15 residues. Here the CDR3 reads CSVGPPSGIGPEQFF.

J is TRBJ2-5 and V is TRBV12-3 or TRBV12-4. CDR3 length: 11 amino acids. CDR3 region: CASSPRETQYF.

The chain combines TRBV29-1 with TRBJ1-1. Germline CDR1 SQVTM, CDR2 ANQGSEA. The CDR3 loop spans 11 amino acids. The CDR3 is CSVRSRTEAFF.

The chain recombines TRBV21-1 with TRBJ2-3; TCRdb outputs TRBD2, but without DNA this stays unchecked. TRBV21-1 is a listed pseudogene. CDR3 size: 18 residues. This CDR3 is CASSTPEERGGELDTQYF.

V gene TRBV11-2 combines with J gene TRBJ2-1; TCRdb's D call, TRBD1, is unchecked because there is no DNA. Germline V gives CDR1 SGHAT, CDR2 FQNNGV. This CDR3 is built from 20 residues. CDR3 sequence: CASSWGDRGLTGGPYNEQFF.

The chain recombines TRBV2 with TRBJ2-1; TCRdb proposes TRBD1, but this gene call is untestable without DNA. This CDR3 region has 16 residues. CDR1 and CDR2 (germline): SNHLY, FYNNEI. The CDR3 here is CASTPPSDSNYNEQFF.

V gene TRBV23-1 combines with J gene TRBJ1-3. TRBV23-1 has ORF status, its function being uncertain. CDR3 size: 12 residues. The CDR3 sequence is CASSQLGNTIYF.

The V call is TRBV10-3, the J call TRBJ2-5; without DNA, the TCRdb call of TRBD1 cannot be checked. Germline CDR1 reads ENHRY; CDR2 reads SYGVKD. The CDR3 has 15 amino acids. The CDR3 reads CAISPRDQGQETQYF.

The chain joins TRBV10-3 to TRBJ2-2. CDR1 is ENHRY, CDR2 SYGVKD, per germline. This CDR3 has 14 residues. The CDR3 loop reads CAISGAMNTGELFF.

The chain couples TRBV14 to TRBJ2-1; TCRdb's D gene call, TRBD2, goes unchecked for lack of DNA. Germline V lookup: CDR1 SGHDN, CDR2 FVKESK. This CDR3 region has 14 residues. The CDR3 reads CASSQAGGPNEQFF. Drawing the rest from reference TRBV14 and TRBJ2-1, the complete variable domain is EAGVTQFPSHSVIEKGQTVTLRCDPISGHDNLYWYRRVMGKEIKFLLHFVKESKQDESGMPNNRFLAERTGGTYSTLKVQPAELEDSGVYFCASSQAGGPNEQFFGPGTRLTVL.

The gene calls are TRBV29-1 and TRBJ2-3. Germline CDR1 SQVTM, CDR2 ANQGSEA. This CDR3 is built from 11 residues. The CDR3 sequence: CSLLLVDTQYF.

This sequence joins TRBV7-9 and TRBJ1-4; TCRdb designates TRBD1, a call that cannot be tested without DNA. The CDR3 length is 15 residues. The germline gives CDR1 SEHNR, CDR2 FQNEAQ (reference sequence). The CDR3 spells CASSQDRGVLEKLFF.

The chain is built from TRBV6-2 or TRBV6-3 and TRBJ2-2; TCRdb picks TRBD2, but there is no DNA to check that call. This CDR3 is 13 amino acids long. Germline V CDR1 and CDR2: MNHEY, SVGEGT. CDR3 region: CASRSGETGELFF.

The CDR3 sequence is CASTSRLLAEAFF. The rearrangement links TRBV10-2 to TRBJ1-1. The germline gives CDR1 WSHSY, CDR2 SAAADI. The CDR3 covers 13 residues.

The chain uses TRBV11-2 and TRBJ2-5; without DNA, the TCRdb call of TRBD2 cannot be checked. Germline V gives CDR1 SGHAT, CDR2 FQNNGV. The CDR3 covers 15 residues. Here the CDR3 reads CASSLTSGSRETQYF.